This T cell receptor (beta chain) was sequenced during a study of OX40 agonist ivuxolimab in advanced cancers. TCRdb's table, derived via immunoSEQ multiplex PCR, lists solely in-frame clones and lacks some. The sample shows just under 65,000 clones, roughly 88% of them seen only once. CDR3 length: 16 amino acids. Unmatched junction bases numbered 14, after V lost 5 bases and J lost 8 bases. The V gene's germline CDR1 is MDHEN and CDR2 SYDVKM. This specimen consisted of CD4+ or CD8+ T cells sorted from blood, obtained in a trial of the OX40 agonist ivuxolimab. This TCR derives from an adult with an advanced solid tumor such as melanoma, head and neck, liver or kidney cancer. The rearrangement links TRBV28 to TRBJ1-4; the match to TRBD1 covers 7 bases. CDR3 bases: TGTGCCAGCAGTGGTGGTGTGGCAGGGGGGAAAGAAAAACTGTTTTTT. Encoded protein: CASSGGVAGGKEKLFF.